This T cell receptor (beta chain) comes out of a study of shared T cell receptors in the human thymus. The length of the CDR3 is 11 residues. The ends were cut back, 2 bases at V and 7 bases at J, with 5 bases in the middle. CDR1 SEHNR and CDR2 FQNEAQ come from the germline V gene (reference sequence). Method: immunoSEQ multiplex PCR; TCRdb's copy keeps in-frame clones and lacks some. The profile shows hundreds of thousands of clones, approximately 89% of them singletons. This sample was also put to use in a study of human thymus T cells. That work states: As related research reported, thymic repertoires overlapped highly among unrelated individuals.

The sequenced sample was thymocytes. This TCR came from a boy under two years old with a congenital heart defect. The chain combines TRBV7-9 with TRBJ1-2; D gene uncertain. The CDR3: CASSLFLGYTF. The CDR3 DNA reads TGTGCCAGCAGCTTATTCCTTGGCTACACCTTC.